The 22 T cell receptor beta chains below come from one sample, sequenced in a study of blood T cell repertoires in COVID-19. The assay was immunoSEQ multiplex PCR, and TCRdb's table has in-frame clones only and misses some. Here the sample spans about 190,000 clones, about 88% being singletons. Material for sequencing was peripheral blood. These receptors came from a human donor in a cohort sampled during active COVID-19.

The gene calls are TRBV19 and TRBJ2-7; 8 bases are a match to TRBD2. The CDR3 consists of 16 residues. V dropped 4 bases and J dropped 2; count of bases not matched to a gene: 10. The V gene's germline CDR1 is LNHDA and CDR2 SQIVND (reference sequence). The CDR3 is CASSTGGGITTYEQYF. The DNA for the CDR3 is TGTGCCAGTAGTACGGGAGGGGGGATAACGACCTACGAGCAGTACTTC. Looking up the rest from reference TRBV19 and TRBJ2-7 gives the full variable domain: DGGITQSPKYLFRKEGQNVTLSCEQNLNHDAMYWYRQDPGQGLRLIYYSQIVNDFQKGDIAEGYSVSREKKESFPLTVTSAQKNPTAFYLCASSTGGGITTYEQYFGPGTRLTVT.

J is TRBJ2-6 and V is TRBV20-1, with TRBD2 identical over 9 bases. Germline V gene data show CDR1 as DFQATT and CDR2 as SNEGSKA (reference sequence). The CDR3 runs to 16 residues. The V segment lost 6 bases and the J segment 0 bases; nucleotides outside the gene matches: 6. The CDR3 loop reads CSASGLANSGANVLTF. The CDR3 region has the DNA TGCAGTGCGAGTGGACTAGCGAACTCTGGGGCCAACGTCCTGACTTTC.

The chain combines TRBV7-9 with TRBJ2-7; the D gene is possibly TRBD2 (6 bases). Per the germline V gene, CDR1 is SEHNR and CDR2 is FQNEAQ (reference sequence). The CDR3 length is 14 residues. The ends were cut back, 10 bases at V and 2 bases at J, with 18 bases in the middle. In nucleotides, the CDR3 is TGTGCCACTAATACTAGGGAGGCCGCCTACGAGCAGTACTTC. The encoded protein is CATNTREAAYEQYF.

This chain uses TRBV4-2 with TRBJ2-7; 12 nucleotides agree with TRBD2. V shed 1 base, J shed 7 bases, and the junction held 5 bases outside the gene matches. From germline, CDR1 is LGHNA and CDR2 YNFKEQ. CDR3 length equals 15 residues. In DNA form, the CDR3 reads TGTGCCAGCAGCCAAGGGACTAGCGGGACGGGGGAGCAGTACTTC. As protein: CASSQGTSGTGEQYF.

The V and J genes are TRBV4-3 and TRBJ2-7, with 11 bases fitting TRBD1. J gave up 5 bases and V 3 bases, and 6 bases lay outside the gene matches. Germline CDR1 reads LGHNA; CDR2 reads YSLEER. This CDR3 is 15 amino acids long. This CDR3 is CASSHLGQGADEQYF. CDR3 coding DNA: TGCGCCAGCAGCCATCTCGGACAGGGGGCCGACGAGCAGTACTTC.

CDR3 DNA sequence: TGTGCCAGCAGTCTCGGACAGGGGGGAGACGAGCAGTACTTC. It is translated as CASSLGQGGDEQYF. The chain joins TRBV5-5 to TRBJ2-7; 10 bases align to TRBD1. This CDR3 region has 14 residues. The germline V gene encodes CDR1 SGHKS and CDR2 YYEKEE (reference sequence). V shed 5 bases, J shed 5 bases, and the junction held 7 bases outside the gene matches.

V and J are TRBV9 and TRBJ2-7; 14 bases match TRBD2. The V segment lost 0 bases and the J segment 6 bases; nucleotides outside the gene matches: 5. The CDR3 runs to 16 residues. Looked up from germline, CDR1 is SGDLS and CDR2 is YYNGEE. CDR3 sequence (DNA): TGTGCCAGCAGCGTAGGGGGTGGACTAGCGGGAGGCGAGCAGTACTTC. This gives the protein CASSVGGGLAGGEQYF.

Regarding this clone: Distinct nucleotide sequences in the sample also encode this CDR3. The V call is TRBV13, the J call TRBJ2-2; no clear D. Germline V gives CDR1 PRHDT, CDR2 FYEKMQ (reference sequence). V lost 5 bases and J lost 2, with 3 bases in between. CDR3 length equals 12 residues. In DNA, the CDR3 is TGTGCCAGCAGCCCTAACACCGGGGAGCTGTTTTTT. This encodes CASSPNTGELFF.

A note on this clone: Other DNA sequences in the sample encode the same CDR3. The CDR3 reads CASSVRVGETQYF. The CDR3, as DNA: TGTGCCAGCAGCGTCAGGGTCGGGGAGACCCAGTACTTC. The V gene is TRBV9, the J gene TRBJ2-5; TRBD1 might be the D (5 bases). V lost 2 bases and J lost 5, with 10 bases in between. The CDR3 spans 13 residues. Germline values: CDR1 SGDLS, CDR2 YYNGEE.

This chain connects TRBV7-2 to TRBJ2-5; a weak D match, TRBD2 (5 bases). Germline-derived CDR1 and CDR2 are SGHTA and FQGNSA. This CDR3 contains 14 residues. V was trimmed by 3 bases and J by 1 base, leaving 9 bases between them. CDR3 DNA: TGTGCCAGCAGCTTTCCTAGCCTCCAAGAGACCCAGTACTTC. This sequence encodes CASSFPSLQETQYF.

The chain joins TRBV15 to TRBJ1-6; 8 bases align to TRBD1. The CDR3 runs 18 residues. Trimming removed 0 bases from V and 10 bases from J; junction bases left unmatched: 14. The germline V gene has CDR1 LNHNV and CDR2 YYDKDF (reference sequence). The CDR3, as DNA: TGTGCCACCAGCAGAGACCCCCTACCCGGACAGGGCGCCTCACCCCTCCACTTT. Its translation: CATSRDPLPGQGASPLHF.

This sequence joins TRBV30 and TRBJ1-4; a weak D match, TRBD1 (5 bases). V was shortened by 4 bases and J by 7 bases, with 16 bases between the two germline ends. The germline V gene has CDR1 GTSNPN and CDR2 SVGIG (reference sequence). The CDR3 loop spans 14 amino acids. DNA for the CDR3: TGTGCCTGGACCTTGGGGGGGGTCGGTGAAAAACTGTTTTTT. Its translation: CAWTLGGVGEKLFF.

V gene TRBV10-3 combines with J gene TRBJ1-2; TRBD1 aligns across 7 bases. The germline V gene has CDR1 ENHRY and CDR2 SYGVKD. Trimming cost V 4 bases and J 4 bases; bases outside gene matches: 3. This CDR3 contains 13 residues. The CDR3 DNA reads as TGTGCCATCAGTGGGGACAGCGGCTATGGCTACACCTTC. It encodes CAISGDSGYGYTF.

The V and J genes are TRBV7-9 and TRBJ1-1; possible D gene TRBD1, 6 bases. The CDR3 consists of 16 residues. CDR1 SEHNR and CDR2 FQNEAQ come from the germline V gene (reference sequence). Trimming removed 5 bases at V and 3 bases at J, with 19 bases between. In nucleotides, the CDR3 is TGTGCCAGCAGCCGACGGGGAGCAGGGGCGGACACTGAAGCTTTCTTT. This encodes CASSRRGAGADTEAFF. The full variable domain, rest sourced from reference TRBV7-9 and TRBJ1-1, is DTGVSQNPRHKITKRGQNVTFRCDPISEHNRLYWYRQTLGQGPEFLTYFQNEAQLEKSRLLSDRFSAERPKGSFSTLEIQRTEQGDSAMYLCASSRRGAGADTEAFFGQGTRLTVV.

Details on this clone: The same CDR3 can be traced to other DNA sequences in this sample. The V gene is TRBV27, the J gene TRBJ2-1, with 11 bases that match TRBD1. This CDR3 region has 15 residues. CDR1 and CDR2 from the germline V gene are MNHEY and SMNVEV (reference sequence). V shed 6 bases and J 4 bases; nucleotides not matched to a gene: 5. The CDR3 DNA reads as TGTGCCAGCAGCCCGGGGACAGGGGGATACAATGAGCAGTTCTTC. Protein: CASSPGTGGYNEQFF.

This clone has only a few counts. The chain recombines TRBV14 with TRBJ1-1; D gene unclear. The CDR3 extends over 15 amino acids. The germline gives CDR1 SGHDN, CDR2 FVKESK. V was trimmed by 6 bases and J by 4 bases, leaving 18 bases between them. CDR3 coding DNA: TGTGCCAGCAGGCTCCGACGGGGTCGGACCACTGAAGCTTTCTTT. It specifies CASRLRRGRTTEAFF. Drawing the rest from reference TRBV14 and TRBJ1-1, the complete variable domain is EAGVTQFPSHSVIEKGQTVTLRCDPISGHDNLYWYRRVMGKEIKFLLHFVKESKQDESGMPNNRFLAERTGGTYSTLKVQPAELEDSGVYFCASRLRRGRTTEAFFGQGTRLTVV.

The chain's CDR3 is CATSSDLYSYYGYTF. The CDR3 nucleotides read TGTGCCACCAGCAGCGACCTCTACAGCTACTATGGCTACACCTTC. This rearrangement joins TRBV15 to TRBJ1-2; no reliable D call. CDR3 size: 15 residues. From germline, CDR1 is LNHNV and CDR2 YYDKDF (reference sequence). Between the trimmed V and J ends, which lost 3 bases and 3 bases, there was a span of 14 bases. The whole variable domain, remainder taken from reference TRBV15 and TRBJ1-2, is DAMVIQNPRYQVTQFGKPVTLSCSQTLNHNVMYWYQQKSSQAPKLLFHYYDKDFNNEADTPDNFQSRRPNTSFCFLDIRSPGLGDTAMYLCATSSDLYSYYGYTFGSGTRLTVV.

This CDR3 is CASSPSGGVWEQYF. The CDR3 DNA follows: TGTGCCAGCAGCCCTAGCGGGGGGGTGTGGGAGCAGTACTTC. The chain employs TRBV7-8 and TRBJ2-7; 12 nucleotides line up with TRBD2. The CDR3 covers 14 residues. The germline CDR1 and CDR2 sequences are SGHVS and FQNEAQ. Germline trimming cut 5 bases from V and 7 bases from J; bases unmatched to any gene: 6.

The chain recombines TRBV3-1 (or the pseudogene TRBV3-2) with TRBJ1-6; possibly TRBD1 for D (5 bases). The CDR3 runs to 14 residues. Trimming removed 3 bases at V and 7 bases at J, with 10 bases between. Per the germline V gene, CDR1 is LGHDT and CDR2 is YNNKEL (reference sequence). CDR3 region: CASSHAGRNSPLHF. The CDR3 coding sequence is TGTGCCAGCAGCCACGCAGGGAGGAATTCACCCCTCCACTTT.

CDR3 DNA sequence: TGCGCCAGCAGACCTACCGGGACTGTTTCCTACGAGCAGTACTTC. Its protein is CASRPTGTVSYEQYF. The V call is TRBV10-2, the J call TRBJ2-7; D perhaps matches TRBD2 (6 bases). The V end lost 6 bases, the J end lost 1 base, and 16 bases lay between the germline ends. Germline V gene data show CDR1 as WSHSY and CDR2 as SAAADI. The CDR3 totals 15 residues.

The gene calls are TRBV19 and TRBJ2-7; 12 positions match TRBD2. The CDR3 is made up of 15 amino acids. Losses at the gene ends were 3 bases for V and 7 bases for J; bases not matched to a gene: 7. CDR1 is LNHDA and CDR2 is SQIVND in the germline V gene (reference sequence). Here the CDR3 DNA reads TGTGCCAGTAGTATCGGACTAGCGGGGCCTTGGGAGCAGTACTTC. As protein: CASSIGLAGPWEQYF. The whole variable domain, filled in from reference TRBV19 and TRBJ2-7, reads DGGITQSPKYLFRKEGQNVTLSCEQNLNHDAMYWYRQDPGQGLRLIYYSQIVNDFQKGDIAEGYSVSREKKESFPLTVTSAQKNPTAFYLCASSIGLAGPWEQYFGPGTRLTVT.

The chain has TRBV10-1 and TRBJ1-1, with 7 nucleotides matching TRBD1. The V gene end was trimmed by 4 bases and the J gene end by 1 base; junction bases not matched to a gene: 6. CDR1 is WNHNN and CDR2 is SYGVQD in the germline V gene (reference sequence). This CDR3 spans 15 amino acids. The CDR3 loop reads CASSGRTGGNTEAFF. For the CDR3, the DNA is TGCGCCAGCAGTGGAAGGACAGGAGGGAACACTGAAGCTTTCTTT.